Sequencing of this TCR beta chain was carried out in a study of blood T cell repertoires in COVID-19. Study in general: Italy, Spain and the United States were the sources of the convalescent and acute COVID-19 samples. From T cells, B-cell-depleted T cells, or PBMCs came the material, which was cDNA or gDNA.

Here immunoSEQ multiplex PCR was the method, and the copy in TCRdb shows in-frame clones only, minus some. Among about 140,000 clones listed, about four fifths were seen once. This clone was observed a few times. The CDR3 has 14 residues. V lost 3 bases to trimming and J lost 4 bases, with 11 bases between them. Germline V lookup: CDR1 SGDLS, CDR2 YYNGEE. Specimen: peripheral blood. V usage is TRBV9 and J usage is TRBJ1-5; D may be TRBD1 (6 bases). The sequence derives from a woman aged 55-69 years with acute or convalescent COVID-19. CDR3 nucleotide sequence: TGTGCCAGCAGCGCCACAGGGAATAATCAGCCCCAGCATTTT. This translates into CASSATGNNQPQHF.